A selection of T cell receptor beta chains follows, all from one sample in a study of blood T cell repertoires in COVID-19. Sequencing was performed with immunoSEQ multiplex PCR; in TCRdb, only in-frame clones are kept and a portion is missing. The data show approximately 200,000 clones, about 80% seen once. Sequenced sample: peripheral blood. All receptors derive from a human donor with acute or convalescent COVID-19. The donor label of this sample is uncertain. CDR3s include the opening cysteine and the closing phenylalanine or tryptophan. A D gene is named only where the DNA matches it firmly. Clone size is shown for a subset of rows, as once, few, many or a class of expanded clone.

CDR3 DNA	CDR3 protein	D gene	V gene	clone size	J gene
TGTGCCAGCAGCCTACTGTACGTGAGCGGGAGTGGCAATGAGCAGTTCTTC	CASSLLYVSGSGNEQFF	TRBD2	TRBV7-9	once	TRBJ2-1
TGTGCCAGCAGCCTTACGACAGGGAGATTAAACACCATATATTTT	CASSLTTGRLNTIYF	TRBD1	TRBV3-1/TRBV3-2	-	TRBJ1-3
TGCAGCGTTGACGGAGTATACACTGAAGCTTTCTTT	CSVDGVYTEAFF	-	TRBV29-1	once	TRBJ1-1
TGCGCCAGCAGCAACACAGGGGGAGCTGAAGCTTTCTTT	CASSNTGGAEAFF	TRBD1	TRBV5-1	-	TRBJ1-1
TGCAGCGTTGAAGGATCCCTAGCGGGAGGGTATGAGCAGTTCTTC	CSVEGSLAGGYEQFF	TRBD2	TRBV29-1	-	TRBJ2-1
TGTGCCAGCAGTTCCCCGGAGCGAACGTACGAGCAGTACTTC	CASSSPERTYEQYF	-	TRBV28	few	TRBJ2-7
TGTGCCAGCAGCGACCGGGACAGGCTTAACTACGAGCAGTACTTC	CASSDRDRLNYEQYF	TRBD1	TRBV5-5	-	TRBJ2-7
TGTGCCAGCGTTAGCGGAGGGGTCAAAAACATTCAGTACTTC	CASVSGGVKNIQYF	-	TRBV19	-	TRBJ2-4
TGTGCCAGCAGTCCCTCTCGGTCACCCCTCCACTTT	CASSPSRSPLHF	-	TRBV12-3/TRBV12-4	-	TRBJ1-6
TGTGCCAGCAGTGAACTGGGACTAGCGACAGATACGCAGTATTTT	CASSELGLATDTQYF	TRBD2	TRBV25-1	-	TRBJ2-3
TGTGCCAGCAGCGCAGCTCGACTAGCGGGAGAGAAGAATGAGCAGTTCTTC	CASSAARLAGEKNEQFF	TRBD2	TRBV5-6	-	TRBJ2-1
TGTGCCAGCAGCTTAGCGGGACAGGGGGGTGGCTACACCTTC	CASSLAGQGGGYTF	TRBD1	TRBV7-8	-	TRBJ1-2
TGTGCCAGCTCCCCTGACAGTTTCTATGGCTACACCTTC	CASSPDSFYGYTF	-	TRBV18	-	TRBJ1-2
TGTGCCACCAGTGTGGACAAACAAGAGACCCAGTACTTC	CATSVDKQETQYF	-	TRBV24-1	-	TRBJ2-5
TGTGCCAGCAGCCCCTGGAGTGGGTCCTACGAGCAGTACTTC	CASSPWSGSYEQYF	-	TRBV11-2	few	TRBJ2-7
TGTGCCAGCAGCTTAGCGATCCGACAGGGGGCTAATCAGCCCCAGCATTTT	CASSLAIRQGANQPQHF	TRBD1	TRBV7-2	once	TRBJ1-5
TGTGCCAGCAGCTCGCTCAGACAGGGGGCGTCTGAAGCTTTCTTT	CASSSLRQGASEAFF	TRBD1	TRBV7-2	-	TRBJ1-1
TGTGCCAGCAGTTTGCTACAGGGGAATTTTAACTACTATGGCTACACCTTC	CASSLLQGNFNYYGYTF	TRBD1	TRBV6-2/TRBV6-3	-	TRBJ1-2
TGTGCCAGCAGCGTTCAAGACAGGCTCGAGCAGTTCTTC	CASSVQDRLEQFF	-	TRBV5-4	-	TRBJ2-1
TGTGCCAGCAGTGAACCGGGACAGGGGGCCGGTGGCTACACCTTC	CASSEPGQGAGGYTF	TRBD1	TRBV6-1	-	TRBJ1-2
TGCGCCAGCAGCTTGGGGGGAGGTTTGAACACTGAAGCTTTCTTT	CASSLGGGLNTEAFF	-	TRBV5-1	-	TRBJ1-1
TGCGCCAGCAGCTGGGAACAGGGGGCGCGCGGTGAAGCTTTCTTT	CASSWEQGARGEAFF	TRBD1	TRBV5-1	-	TRBJ1-1
TGCGCCAGCAGCCAAGAGTTTCGGGGACAGGGCCGAAACACCATATATTTT	CASSQEFRGQGRNTIYF	TRBD1	TRBV4-3	few	TRBJ1-3
TGTGCCACCACGCGACTTGGCACTGAAGCTTTCTTT	CATTRLGTEAFF	-	TRBV24-1	-	TRBJ1-1
TGTGCCAGCAGCAAGACAGGGGTGAATGAGCAGTTCTTC	CASSKTGVNEQFF	TRBD1	TRBV9	-	TRBJ2-1
TGTGCCAGCAGCCAAGGCAGCGGGGTCGAGCAGTACTTC	CASSQGSGVEQYF	TRBD2	TRBV14	-	TRBJ2-7
TGTGCCACCAGCAACACCCCGGACAGGGGGCCACTACCCCAGTACTTC	CATSNTPDRGPLPQYF	TRBD1	TRBV15	-	TRBJ2-5
TGTGCCAGCAGTTACGGTCAGGGGGCTGCCAAAAACATTCAGTACTTC	CASSYGQGAAKNIQYF	TRBD1	TRBV6-5	-	TRBJ2-4
TGCGCCAGCAGTCGGCGGGAGGGCACAGATACGCAGTATTTT	CASSRREGTDTQYF	TRBD2	TRBV5-1	-	TRBJ2-3
TGTGCCAGCTCACCATTGGGGCCTAATGAAAAACTGTTTTTT	CASSPLGPNEKLFF	-	TRBV18	-	TRBJ1-4